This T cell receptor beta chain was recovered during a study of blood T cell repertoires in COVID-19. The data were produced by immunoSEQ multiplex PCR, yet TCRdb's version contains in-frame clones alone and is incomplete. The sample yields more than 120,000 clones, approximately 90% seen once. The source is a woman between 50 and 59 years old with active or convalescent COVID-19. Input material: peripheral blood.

CDR3 residues: CASSSSGTVPTYEQYF. DNA of the CDR3: TGTGCCAGCAGCTCCTCCGGGACAGTACCTACCTACGAGCAGTACTTC. The chain combines TRBV7-2 with TRBJ2-7, with TRBD1 matching 7 bases. The germline V gene encodes CDR1 SGHTA and CDR2 FQGNSA. This CDR3 comprises 16 residues. The V and J ends lost 4 bases and 2 bases, in that order; junction bases with no gene match: 11.